This is a list of T cell receptor beta chains from one sample in a study of blood T cells in healthy people across ages. TCRdb used MiXCR to reprocess the 5' RACE reads, holding one entry per CDR3 protein. The sample has 380,000 or so distinct CDR3 sequences; 45% to 65% are singletons. Source material: blood. The receptors come from a man aged 55-75 years in good health. Each CDR3 is given with its conserved first and last residue. A D gene is named only where the DNA matches it firmly. The size field is filled for only some rows; it gives once, few, many or a size class.

abundance	v_gene	len	d_gene	j_gene	CDR3nt	CDR3aa
-	TRBV10-3	14	-	TRBJ1-1	TGTGCCATCAGTGAGTCGACTGGGGGAGCTGAAGCTTTCTTT	CAISESTGGAEAFF
-	TRBV10-3	14	TRBD1	TRBJ1-1	TGTGCCATCGGGGGGACAGGAGGCAACACTGTAGCTTTCTTT	CAIGGTGGNTVAFF
many	TRBV5-1	19	-	TRBJ1-2	TGCGCCAGCAGCTCTTCCCGGGACACGTTCGATAGGACTAACTATGGCTACACCTTC	CASSSSRDTFDRTNYGYTF
-	TRBV7-2	15	TRBD2	TRBJ2-1	TGTGCCACCAGCTTAGTTGGGGGGGCCTACAATGAGCAGTTCTTC	CATSLVGGAYNEQFF
few	TRBV5-4	14	-	TRBJ2-7	TGTGCCAGCAGCCCCGAGGGAGACTCCTACGAGCAGTACTTC	CASSPEGDSYEQYF
many	TRBV13	15	-	TRBJ2-5	TGTGCCAGCAGCTTAGTTGGGGGTAACCAAGAGACCCAGTACTTC	CASSLVGGNQETQYF
-	TRBV3-1	16	TRBD2	TRBJ2-1	TGTGCCAGCTCTCGTGATCTAGCGGGAGGTGGACATGAGCAGTTCTTC	CASSRDLAGGGHEQFF
-	TRBV11-2	15	TRBD1	TRBJ1-2	TGTGCCAGCAGCAACAGGGACAGGGCAGGGTATGGCTACACCTTC	CASSNRDRAGYGYTF
few	TRBV25-1	15	-	TRBJ2-5	TGTGCCAGCAGTGAATCGGGCGGGGTACAAGAGACCCAGTACTTC	CASSESGGVQETQYF
-	TRBV6-2/TRBV6-3	13	-	TRBJ1-2	TGTGCCAGCAGCTCCGGTCTGTCCTATGGCTACACCTTC	CASSSGLSYGYTF
-	TRBV7-2	14	TRBD2	TRBJ2-3	TGTGCCAGCGGCCGGGCGGGGGGGGCAGATGCGCAGTATTTT	CASGRAGGADAQYF
-	TRBV2	16	TRBD1	TRBJ2-3	TGTGCCAGCAGTGTACAGGGGGCACCGGGTGCAGATACGCAGTATTTT	CASSVQGAPGADTQYF
few	TRBV12-3/TRBV12-4	15	-	TRBJ2-5	TGTGCCAGCAGGGGGACCGGACTGGGCCAAGAGACCCAGTACTTC	CASRGTGLGQETQYF
few	TRBV29-1	11	-	TRBJ2-5	TGCAGCGTTTTTCCGGGGGAGACCCAGTACTTC	CSVFPGETQYF
-	TRBV7-2	13	-	TRBJ1-5	TGTGCCAGCAGCTCGGCGGGGGATCAGCCCCAGCATTTT	CASSSAGDQPQHF
-	TRBV20-1	16	TRBD1	TRBJ1-1	TGCAGTCGACCGCCGGGACAGGGGATTAGAAACACTGAAGCTTTCTTT	CSRPPGQGIRNTEAFF
-	TRBV3-1	16	-	TRBJ2-5	TGTGCCAGCAGCCAAGGGCGGGGTAGTGGTCGAGAGACCCAGTACTTC	CASSQGRGSGRETQYF
-	TRBV20-1	14	TRBD1	TRBJ1-5	TGCAGTGCCGTTGGACAGGGCGGGGGTCAGCCCCAGCATTTT	CSAVGQGGGQPQHF
-	TRBV12-3/TRBV12-4	15	TRBD1	TRBJ2-7	TGTGCCAGCACCCCGGGACAGGGTCCCTCCTACGAGCAGTACTTC	CASTPGQGPSYEQYF
few	TRBV25-1	17	TRBD2	TRBJ2-1	TGTGCCAGCAGAGGGACTAGCGGTCTAAGCTCCTACAATGAGCAGTTCTTC	CASRGTSGLSSYNEQFF
once	TRBV20-1	15	TRBD1	TRBJ1-6	TGCAGTGCTAGATGGGACAGGTCTTATAATTCACCCCTCCACTTT	CSARWDRSYNSPLHF
-	TRBV9	16	TRBD1	TRBJ1-6	TGTGCCAGCAGCGCCCTGCCGACAGGGCCTAATTCACCCCTCCACTTT	CASSALPTGPNSPLHF
-	TRBV24-1	16	TRBD2	TRBJ2-1	TGTGCCACCAGTGATCCCGTAGCGGGAGAAGGGAATGAGCAGTTCTTC	CATSDPVAGEGNEQFF
once	TRBV6-1	16	TRBD1	TRBJ2-7	TGTGCCAGCAGTGAACTTTGGGGACAGGGGGCTCGCGAGCAGTACTTC	CASSELWGQGAREQYF
few	TRBV6-6	15	TRBD1	TRBJ2-7	TGTGCCAGCAGTCGCTCCGGGACAGGGGGCCACGAGCAGTACTTC	CASSRSGTGGHEQYF
once	TRBV29-1	16	-	TRBJ2-3	TGCAGCGTTGGGAGCTTTACTAGGGATTTTGGAGATACGCAGTATTTT	CSVGSFTRDFGDTQYF
-	TRBV12-3/TRBV12-4	13	-	TRBJ2-1	TGTGCCAGCGGGAGCGGCTCCTACAATGAGCAGTTCTTC	CASGSGSYNEQFF
-	TRBV3-1	18	-	TRBJ2-2	TGTGCCAGCAGCCGCAACCCTAGCGTATACGCGAACACCGGGGAGCTGTTTTTT	CASSRNPSVYANTGELFF
-	TRBV20-1	14	-	TRBJ2-1	TGCAGTGCTAGCGGGCCTCTAGGGGTCAATGAGCAGTTCTTC	CSASGPLGVNEQFF
-	TRBV7-2	15	TRBD1	TRBJ1-4	TGTGCCAGCAGCTTAGACCCAGGGGGCTATGAAAAACTGTTTTTT	CASSLDPGGYEKLFF
-	TRBV29-1	14	TRBD2	TRBJ2-2	TGCAGCGTTGGGGCGGGGGGACGAAGCCGGGAGCTGTTTTTT	CSVGAGGRSRELFF